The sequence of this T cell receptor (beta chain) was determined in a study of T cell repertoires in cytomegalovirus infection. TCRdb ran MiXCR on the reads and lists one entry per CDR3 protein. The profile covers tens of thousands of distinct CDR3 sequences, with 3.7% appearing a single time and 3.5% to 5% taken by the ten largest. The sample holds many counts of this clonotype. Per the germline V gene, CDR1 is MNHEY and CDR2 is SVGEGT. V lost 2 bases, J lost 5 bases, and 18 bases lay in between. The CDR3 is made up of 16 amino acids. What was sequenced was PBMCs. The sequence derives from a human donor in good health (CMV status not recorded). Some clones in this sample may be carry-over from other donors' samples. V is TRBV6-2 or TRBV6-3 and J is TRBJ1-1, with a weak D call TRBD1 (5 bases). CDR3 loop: CASSYTVGKGSTEAFF. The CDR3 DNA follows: TGTGCCAGCAGTTACACCGTCGGCAAGGGGTCGACTGAAGCTTTCTTT.